This paragraph reports one TCR beta chain. The table lists this clonotype with a few counts. Its antigen specificity is not known. A read error may produce the germline difference seen at one junction end. RNA was extracted from bulk unsorted tissue and checked for quality with a NanoDrop ND-1000 and an Agilent 2100. Donors were newly diagnosed lung cancer patients admitted for thoracic surgery in China between August and November 2014, without prior chemotherapy. Patients with previous radiotherapy or chemotherapy, or with another concurrent cancer, were excluded from the study. Surgical tissue pieces of roughly 1-2 cm3 were preserved in RNAlater solution and stored at -80 °C until use. The library was obtained by multiplex PCR. The listed sequencing device is Illumina HiSeq 2500. TCRbeta libraries were constructed through three rounds of nested PCR with primers (Table S4) according to protocols modified from ARM-PCR. Before sequencing, PCR products in the 200-500 bp range were cut out of the gel and cleaned up using the QIAquick gel extraction kit. In the original analysis: Trimmomatic was used to clean the reads, FLASH merged the cleaned reads into complete CDR3 sequences, and MiTCR assigned the sequences to V(D)J germline segments. Clonal diversity was calculated as the inverse Simpson's index using VDJtools. In-frame sequences without a premature stop codon were defined as productive reads. TCRdb trimmed public reads at Q25 via fastp, called clones via MiXCR and kept in-frame beta chains. For every CDR3 protein sequence, its rows merge into one entry that carries the most common genes and DNA. These V and J calls originate from TCRdb's pipeline instead of the authors' own analysis. Present in this sample are fewer than 120,000 distinct CDR3 sequences, over 70% of which were seen just once. The ten top clones hold approximately 22% of the sample.

The CDR3 goes from the cysteine to the phenylalanine over 14 residues. CDR3 DNA is the only sequence kept; it has 42 bases, read in frame from the first base. The germline V gene yields MNHEY for CDR1 and SVGAGI for CDR2. This sample is part of a study of tumor and adjacent non-tumor tissue in lung cancer listed by TCRdb under 2018. As for the study more broadly: Patients with adenocarcinoma (about twelve), squamous cell carcinoma (2) and small cell lung cancer (1) were included in the cohort. Ages among the roughly 15 patients ranged from about 31 to 85 years, there were ten or so men and 5 women, and disease was at TNM stage I to III. A total of some 130,000,000 productive TCRbeta reads were generated by sequencing, corresponding to an average of around 4 million reads per sample. Using bulk TCRbeta repertoires from over 14 lung cancer patients, the study set lung tumor tissue side by side with matched distant non-tumor lung tissue. For each patient, one tumor sample and one normal lung sample were taken, giving thirty paired specimens that underwent TCRbeta CDR3 sequencing.

The investigation overall reported the following: Significantly higher TCR diversity was found in younger patients, and higher tumor TCR diversity was associated with shorter overall and disease-free survival. Neither the sequencing platform nor unique molecular identifiers are mentioned in the methods. The cohort had only 15 patients, and the authors noted that larger samples and more detailed clinical data are needed. Tumor tissue showed significantly higher TCR diversity (inverse Simpson) than normal lung tissue, at 431.37 vs 166.20 (P = 0.0075, Mann-Whitney U test). Peripheral blood was not sequenced, so blood TCRbeta repertoires in these lung cancer patients were not examined. The top 100 clones accounted for a significantly larger cumulative portion of the repertoire in normal lung than in tumor tissue.

This receptor was obtained from a man in his 70s with non-small cell lung cancer. The sequence is built from TRBV6-5 and TRBJ1-2; a tentative D call is TRBD1 (6 bases match). The sample comprised lung tumor tissue. The DNA sequence reads TGTGCCAGTAGTTACACGGGACAAGGGTATGGCTACACCTTC. It specifies CASSYTGQGYGYTF.